The 11 T cell receptor beta chains below come from one sample, sequenced in a study of Ad26.COV2.S vaccination and SARS-CoV-2 variants. The treatment: about 20 received Ad26.COV2.S at low or high dose, single or two shots; 5 received placebo; per-sample allocation not given. It was on day 63 after the first vaccine or placebo injection that samples were taken. This table comes from immunoSEQ multiplex PCR, and its TCRdb copy is limited to in-frame clones, with some not included. The sample records approximately 480,000 clones, 87% being singletons. The sample in question was peripheral blood, obtained in a trial of Ad26.COV2.S vaccine versus placebo. Every receptor here comes from a person between 18 and 65 years old who received the Ad26.COV2.S COVID-19 vaccine or a placebo.

In DNA, the CDR3 is TGTGCCAGCAGTGGACAGGCCCCGACCCAGCCCTACGAGCAGTACTTC. Translating it yields CASSGQAPTQPYEQYF. V and J are TRBV6-4 and TRBJ2-7; D is perhaps TRBD1 (6 bases). The CDR3 consists of 16 residues. Germline lookup yields CDR1 MRHNA and CDR2 SNTAGT. Trimming removed 4 bases from V and 2 bases from J, with 18 bases in between.

This clone was seen just once. This chain joins TRBV19 and TRBJ2-1; TRBD2 matches 9 bases. The CDR3 contains 13 residues. The germline gives CDR1 LNHDA, CDR2 SQIVND (reference sequence). V trimming: 7 bases; J trimming: 7 bases; junction bases outside the gene matches: 5. The CDR3 reads CASKKREVNEQFF. The CDR3 region has the DNA TGTGCCAGTAAGAAGCGGGAGGTAAATGAGCAGTTCTTC. Supplemented by reference TRBV19 and TRBJ2-1, the full variable domain reads DGGITQSPKYLFRKEGQNVTLSCEQNLNHDAMYWYRQDPGQGLRLIYYSQIVNDFQKGDIAEGYSVSREKKESFPLTVTSAQKNPTAFYLCASKKREVNEQFFGPGTRLTVL.

The chain uses TRBV5-4 and TRBJ2-5; 9 bases align to TRBD2. This CDR3 has 16 residues. Germline CDR1 is SGHNT and CDR2 is YYREEE (reference sequence). The V segment lost 2 bases and the J segment 0 bases; nucleotides outside the gene matches: 5. The CDR3 protein is CASSFPTSGYQETQYF. CDR3 bases: TGTGCCAGCAGCTTCCCAACTAGCGGGTACCAAGAGACCCAGTACTTC.

The CDR3 region has the DNA TGCGCCAGCAGCTTGGGGACGACAGGGAGTTTTGGAAAACTGTTTTTT. Translated, it gives CASSLGTTGSFGKLFF. V is TRBV5-1 and J is TRBJ1-4; 7 positions match TRBD1. Trimming removed 0 bases from V and 10 bases from J; junction bases left unmatched: 12. CDR3 length: 16 residues. CDR1 and CDR2 (germline): SGHRS, YFSETQ.

This rearrangement joins TRBV4-3 to TRBJ1-2; 10 positions match TRBD1. Looked up from germline, CDR1 is LGHNA and CDR2 is YSLEER. Germline trimming cut 1 base from V and 6 bases from J; bases unmatched to any gene: 2. The CDR3 covers 14 residues. In DNA, the CDR3 is TGCGCCAGCAGCCAAGGACAGGGGGCTGATGGCTACACCTTC. The encoded protein is CASSQGQGADGYTF.

This CDR3 reads CASSYRSGRTYNEQFF. The CDR3 DNA follows: TGTGCCAGCAGTTACCGCAGCGGGAGAACCTACAATGAGCAGTTCTTC. The rearrangement joins TRBV6-5 to TRBJ2-1, with 8 nucleotides matching TRBD2. With 2 bases clipped from V and 2 bases from J, the junction kept 5 bases outside the gene matches. From germline, CDR1 is MNHEY and CDR2 SVGAGI. This CDR3 is 16 amino acids long.

V is TRBV21-1 and J is TRBJ1-1; TRBD1 was called by the table and not checked on the DNA. TRBV21-1 is described as a pseudogene. There are 14 residues in the CDR3. CDR3 sequence reads: CASSKPTGAREAFF. As DNA, the CDR3 is TGTGCCAGCAGCAAGCCCACAGGGGCGCGGGAAGCTTTCTTT.

This sequence joins TRBV19 and TRBJ1-4, with D unclear. The CDR3 runs to 18 residues. Trimming removed 3 bases from V and 0 bases from J, with 17 bases in between. CDR1 is LNHDA, CDR2 SQIVND, per germline (reference sequence). CDR3 coding DNA: TGTGCCAGTAGTATTCTCCCCACACTCTCCGCAACTAATGAAAAACTGTTTTTT. Its translation: CASSILPTLSATNEKLFF.

This chain connects TRBV18 to TRBJ1-1; the D gene is possibly TRBD1 (6 bases). Germline CDR1 KGHSH, CDR2 LQKENI. The CDR3 extends over 16 amino acids. V dropped 4 bases and J dropped 1 base, with 16 bases sitting between them. The CDR3 DNA follows: TGTGCCAGCTCACTCCCTCGAACAGGGAAGAACACTGAAGCTTTCTTT. Translated, it gives CASSLPRTGKNTEAFF.

In the case of this clone: Other DNA sequences in this specimen translate into the identical CDR3. The chain couples TRBV7-9 to TRBJ2-7; D uncertain. The CDR3 runs 13 residues. In germline, CDR1 is SEHNR, CDR2 FQNEAQ (reference sequence). V lost 2 bases and J 0 bases, leaving 5 bases between the germline ends. In DNA form, the CDR3 reads TGTGCCAGCAGCTTATCTGGCTCCTACGAGCAGTACTTC. Amino acid sequence: CASSLSGSYEQYF.

This chain uses TRBV2 with TRBJ2-6; no firm D call. The CDR3 is 15 amino acids. From germline, CDR1 is SNHLY and CDR2 FYNNEI. V was cut by 9 bases and J by 4 bases, with 16 bases left in between. CDR3 amino acids: CARRTAKLGANVLTF. Written as DNA, the CDR3 is TGTGCCAGACGGACCGCTAAGCTCGGGGCCAACGTCCTGACTTTC.